Listed below are T cell receptor beta chains from one sample, sequenced in a study of T cell repertoires in cytomegalovirus infection. TCRdb ran MiXCR on the reads and lists one entry per CDR3 protein. The sample includes about 830,000 distinct CDR3 sequences, roughly 33% of them seen just once. What these receptors recognize is not known. Sequencing was performed on cultured CD8+ T cells from PBMCs, taken from culture after CMV antigen stimulation. The receptors shown here come from a human donor in good health (CMV status not recorded). Some clones in this sample may be carry-over from other donors' samples. Each CDR3 is given with its conserved first and last residue. Each record gives: D gene, clone size, V gene, J gene, CDR3 protein, CDR3 DNA. A D gene is named only where the DNA matches it firmly. Size is stated for part of the rows, as once, few or many counts, or as a class when the clone is expanded.

D gene: TRBD2; clone size: few; V gene: TRBV12-3/TRBV12-4; J gene: TRBJ2-2; CDR3 protein: CASSFSGGHTGELFF; CDR3 DNA: TGTGCCAGCAGTTTTAGCGGGGGACACACCGGGGAGCTGTTTTTT
D gene: NA; clone size: many; V gene: TRBV7-9; J gene: TRBJ2-1; CDR3 protein: CASSLSFGSSVEQFF; CDR3 DNA: TGTGCCAGCAGCTTAAGTTTCGGGTCGAGTGTTGAGCAGTTCTTC
D gene: TRBD2; clone size: NA; V gene: TRBV29-1; J gene: TRBJ2-2; CDR3 protein: CSVSTSGNTGELFF; CDR3 DNA: TGCAGCGTTAGTACTAGCGGGAACACCGGGGAGCTGTTTTTT
D gene: NA; clone size: NA; V gene: TRBV27; J gene: TRBJ2-1; CDR3 protein: CASSFGAGVDNEQFF; CDR3 DNA: TGTGCCAGCAGTTTTGGGGCAGGGGTCGACAATGAGCAGTTCTTC
D gene: TRBD1; clone size: few; V gene: TRBV9; J gene: TRBJ1-4; CDR3 protein: CASSDGDRGVREKLFF; CDR3 DNA: TGTGCCAGCAGCGATGGGGACAGGGGGGTTCGTGAAAAACTGTTTTTT
D gene: NA; clone size: NA; V gene: TRBV9; J gene: TRBJ2-3; CDR3 protein: CASSVEYLGVSTDTQYF; CDR3 DNA: TGTGCCAGCAGCGTAGAGTATTTGGGAGTTAGCACAGATACGCAGTATTTT
D gene: NA; clone size: many; V gene: TRBV12-3/TRBV12-4; J gene: TRBJ2-3; CDR3 protein: CASSLTGSSTDTQYF; CDR3 DNA: TGTGCTAGCAGCCTTACAGGGTCTAGCACAGATACGCAGTATTTT
D gene: NA; clone size: few; V gene: TRBV4-2; J gene: TRBJ2-5; CDR3 protein: CASSENWGETQYF; CDR3 DNA: TGTGCCAGCAGCGAGAATTGGGGGGAGACCCAGTACTTC
D gene: NA; clone size: NA; V gene: TRBV7-9; J gene: TRBJ1-1; CDR3 protein: CASSLEGYRENTEAFF; CDR3 DNA: TGTGCCAGCAGCTTAGAAGGTTACAGGGAGAACACTGAAGCTTTCTTT
D gene: TRBD1; clone size: NA; V gene: TRBV6-4; J gene: TRBJ1-1; CDR3 protein: CASSDAPTGSEAFF; CDR3 DNA: TGTGCCAGCAGTGACGCCCCGACAGGGTCGGAAGCTTTCTTT
D gene: NA; clone size: NA; V gene: TRBV28; J gene: TRBJ2-7; CDR3 protein: CASSSSGGQHEQYF; CDR3 DNA: TGTGCCAGCAGTTCATCAGGGGGGCAGCACGAGCAGTACTTC
D gene: NA; clone size: NA; V gene: TRBV11-1; J gene: TRBJ1-1; CDR3 protein: CASSLSDSSTEAFF; CDR3 DNA: TGTGCCAGCAGCTTGTCGGACAGCAGCACTGAAGCTTTCTTT
D gene: NA; clone size: NA; V gene: TRBV13; J gene: TRBJ2-1; CDR3 protein: CASSQERADEQFF; CDR3 DNA: TGTGCCAGCAGTCAGGAACGGGCGGATGAGCAGTTCTTC
D gene: NA; clone size: few; V gene: TRBV6-6; J gene: TRBJ1-4; CDR3 protein: CASRPHMSEKLFF; CDR3 DNA: TGTGCCAGCAGGCCTCACATGAGTGAAAAACTGTTTTTT
D gene: NA; clone size: NA; V gene: TRBV4-1; J gene: TRBJ2-3; CDR3 protein: CASSQGGDSVSDTQYF; CDR3 DNA: TGCGCCAGCAGCCAAGGAGGGGATAGCGTCTCAGATACGCAGTATTTT
D gene: NA; clone size: few; V gene: TRBV6-1; J gene: TRBJ1-3; CDR3 protein: CASSPLGFGNTIYF; CDR3 DNA: TGTGCCAGCAGTCCCCTTGGCTTTGGAAACACCATATATTTT
D gene: NA; clone size: few; V gene: TRBV7-9; J gene: TRBJ2-5; CDR3 protein: CASSTGVGQETQYF; CDR3 DNA: TGTGCCAGCAGCACTGGTGTGGGTCAAGAGACCCAGTACTTC
D gene: TRBD1; clone size: few; V gene: TRBV6-1; J gene: TRBJ1-1; CDR3 protein: CASRKTGGVTEAFF; CDR3 DNA: TGTGCCAGCAGGAAGACAGGGGGCGTCACTGAAGCTTTCTTT
D gene: NA; clone size: few; V gene: TRBV27; J gene: TRBJ2-5; CDR3 protein: CASSLASRWETQYF; CDR3 DNA: TGTGCCAGCAGTTTGGCCAGCCGTTGGGAGACCCAGTACTTC
D gene: TRBD2; clone size: NA; V gene: TRBV4-2; J gene: TRBJ2-3; CDR3 protein: CASSQDGVAGAVTDTQYF; CDR3 DNA: TGTGCCAGCAGCCAAGATGGGGTAGCGGGGGCCGTCACAGATACGCAGTATTTT
D gene: TRBD2; clone size: NA; V gene: TRBV7-9; J gene: TRBJ2-1; CDR3 protein: CASSYTSGGAENNEQFF; CDR3 DNA: TGTGCCAGCAGCTACACTAGCGGGGGGGCCGAAAACAATGAGCAGTTCTTC
D gene: NA; clone size: few; V gene: TRBV7-9; J gene: TRBJ2-2; CDR3 protein: CASSLGFGNTGELFF; CDR3 DNA: TGTGCCAGCAGCTTAGGGTTTGGGAACACCGGGGAGCTGTTTTTT
D gene: NA; clone size: NA; V gene: TRBV4-1; J gene: TRBJ2-1; CDR3 protein: CASSQAGNYNEQFF; CDR3 DNA: TGCGCCAGCAGCCAAGCAGGAAACTACAATGAGCAGTTCTTC
D gene: NA; clone size: NA; V gene: TRBV14; J gene: TRBJ2-7; CDR3 protein: CASSHSQERLDEQYF; CDR3 DNA: TGTGCCAGCAGCCACTCACAGGAGCGACTGGACGAGCAGTACTTC
D gene: NA; clone size: NA; V gene: TRBV7-9; J gene: TRBJ2-1; CDR3 protein: CASSLQTDYNEQFF; CDR3 DNA: TGTGCCAGCAGCCTTCAGACAGACTACAATGAGCAGTTCTTC
D gene: NA; clone size: NA; V gene: TRBV6-5; J gene: TRBJ2-2; CDR3 protein: CASSYLGLTANTGELFF; CDR3 DNA: TGTGCCAGCAGTTACTTGGGACTTACCGCGAACACCGGGGAGCTGTTTTTT
D gene: NA; clone size: NA; V gene: TRBV5-4; J gene: TRBJ1-2; CDR3 protein: CASSPPPGLDHYGYTF; CDR3 DNA: TGTGCCAGCAGCCCCCCCCCGGGGCTTGATCATTATGGCTACACCTTC
D gene: TRBD1; clone size: few; V gene: TRBV5-4; J gene: TRBJ1-2; CDR3 protein: CASSARDRDFNYGYTF; CDR3 DNA: TGTGCCAGCAGCGCCCGGGACAGAGACTTCAACTATGGCTACACCTTC
D gene: TRBD1; clone size: once; V gene: TRBV6-5; J gene: TRBJ1-3; CDR3 protein: CANRGTGEGNTIYF; CDR3 DNA: TGTGCCAACAGGGGGACAGGGGAGGGAAACACCATATATTTT
D gene: TRBD2; clone size: NA; V gene: TRBV10-3; J gene: TRBJ2-5; CDR3 protein: CAIKSSGELQETQYF; CDR3 DNA: TGTGCCATCAAATCTAGCGGAGAGTTACAAGAGACCCAGTACTTC
D gene: TRBD1; clone size: few; V gene: TRBV27; J gene: TRBJ1-3; CDR3 protein: CASGQGGGNTIYF; CDR3 DNA: TGTGCCAGCGGACAGGGGGGTGGAAACACCATATATTTT
D gene: TRBD2; clone size: NA; V gene: TRBV7-3; J gene: TRBJ2-1; CDR3 protein: CASSLMGLAGINEQFF; CDR3 DNA: TGTGCCAGCAGCTTAATGGGACTAGCGGGGATTAATGAGCAGTTCTTC
D gene: TRBD2; clone size: few; V gene: TRBV5-6; J gene: TRBJ2-2; CDR3 protein: CASSLGRLAATGELFF; CDR3 DNA: TGTGCCAGCAGCTTGGGAAGACTAGCGGCCACCGGGGAGCTGTTTTTT
D gene: TRBD1; clone size: NA; V gene: TRBV10-3; J gene: TRBJ1-1; CDR3 protein: CAISDGQGIGEAFF; CDR3 DNA: TGTGCCATCAGTGACGGACAGGGGATCGGTGAAGCTTTCTTT
D gene: TRBD1; clone size: few; V gene: TRBV5-1; J gene: TRBJ1-1; CDR3 protein: CASSNGQGNTEAFF; CDR3 DNA: TGCGCCAGCAGCAACGGACAGGGGAACACTGAAGCTTTCTTT
D gene: TRBD2; clone size: many; V gene: TRBV12-3/TRBV12-4; J gene: TRBJ2-1; CDR3 protein: CASSLSGGVPGEQFF; CDR3 DNA: TGTGCCAGCAGTTTAAGCGGGGGGGTTCCCGGTGAGCAGTTCTTC
D gene: TRBD2; clone size: NA; V gene: TRBV27; J gene: TRBJ2-1; CDR3 protein: CASSSIAGHNEQFF; CDR3 DNA: TGTGCCAGCAGTTCTATAGCGGGGCACAATGAGCAGTTCTTC
D gene: NA; clone size: few; V gene: TRBV12-3/TRBV12-4; J gene: TRBJ2-7; CDR3 protein: CASSLGSASSYEQYF; CDR3 DNA: TGTGCCAGCAGTTTAGGATCCGCCAGCTCCTACGAGCAGTACTTC
D gene: NA; clone size: NA; V gene: TRBV6-1; J gene: TRBJ2-1; CDR3 protein: CASSTPVGGNEQFF; CDR3 DNA: TGTGCCAGCAGTACCCCTGTGGGGGGCAATGAGCAGTTCTTC
D gene: NA; clone size: NA; V gene: TRBV5-5; J gene: TRBJ2-1; CDR3 protein: CASSLVWGEYEQFF; CDR3 DNA: TGTGCCAGCAGCTTGGTTTGGGGGGAGTATGAGCAGTTCTTC
D gene: TRBD2; clone size: few; V gene: TRBV7-6; J gene: TRBJ2-1; CDR3 protein: CASSHRTSGGAGNEQFF; CDR3 DNA: TGTGCCAGCAGCCATCGGACTAGCGGGGGGGCAGGTAATGAGCAGTTCTTC
D gene: TRBD1; clone size: NA; V gene: TRBV5-1; J gene: TRBJ1-6; CDR3 protein: CASSAGDRGVRSPLHF; CDR3 DNA: TGCGCCAGCAGCGCCGGGGACAGGGGGGTACGTTCACCCCTCCACTTT
D gene: NA; clone size: NA; V gene: TRBV19; J gene: TRBJ1-1; CDR3 protein: CASSMGLGRALGTEAFF; CDR3 DNA: TGTGCCAGTAGTATGGGTCTCGGGAGGGCATTGGGCACTGAAGCTTTCTTT
D gene: NA; clone size: NA; V gene: TRBV6-2/TRBV6-3; J gene: TRBJ1-2; CDR3 protein: CASRYLQGPYGYTF; CDR3 DNA: TGTGCCAGCAGATACCTTCAGGGTCCCTATGGCTACACCTTC
D gene: NA; clone size: NA; V gene: TRBV12-3/TRBV12-4; J gene: TRBJ2-1; CDR3 protein: CASSFYGANMNEQFF; CDR3 DNA: TGTGCCAGCAGTTTCTACGGGGCCAACATGAATGAGCAGTTCTTC
D gene: TRBD1; clone size: NA; V gene: TRBV6-1; J gene: TRBJ2-7; CDR3 protein: CASSAAGTGGNEQYF; CDR3 DNA: TGTGCCAGCAGTGCGGCCGGGACAGGGGGGAACGAGCAGTACTTC
D gene: NA; clone size: NA; V gene: TRBV7-8; J gene: TRBJ1-1; CDR3 protein: CASSAYGEVVAEAFF; CDR3 DNA: TGTGCCAGCAGCGCATACGGGGAGGTTGTCGCTGAAGCTTTCTTT
D gene: NA; clone size: few; V gene: TRBV12-3/TRBV12-4; J gene: TRBJ1-1; CDR3 protein: CASSSFMYRVTGHTEAFF; CDR3 DNA: TGTGCCAGCAGCTCTTTTATGTATAGGGTGACGGGCCACACTGAAGCTTTCTTT